This TCR beta chain was retrieved from a study of PD-L1 blockade in urothelial cancer. Study overall: Researchers found blood samples held a median of 141,255 T cells. Study results and caveats: A below-median TCR clonality in blood before treatment predicted better survival.

With 5 bases removed from V and 6 bases from J, the gap between germline ends came to 22 bases. This CDR3 has 16 residues. The V gene's germline CDR1 is ENHRY and CDR2 SYGVKD. For this clone: Antigen specificity is unknown.

Assay used: immunoSEQ multiplex PCR; TCRdb lists only in-frame clones, some missing. The sample contains roughly 91,000 clones, more than 75% of which appear only once. Time point: pretreatment peripheral blood. The sequencing here drew on PBMCs, taken around atezolizumab (anti-PD-L1) treatment. The sequence was obtained from a man aged 55-75 years with urothelial cancer. This chain uses TRBV10-3 with TRBJ1-1; D not resolved. The chain's CDR3 is CAISNTDSVGKAEAFF. CDR3 DNA: TGTGCCATCAGTAATACAGATTCCGTCGGGAAAGCTGAAGCTTTCTTT.